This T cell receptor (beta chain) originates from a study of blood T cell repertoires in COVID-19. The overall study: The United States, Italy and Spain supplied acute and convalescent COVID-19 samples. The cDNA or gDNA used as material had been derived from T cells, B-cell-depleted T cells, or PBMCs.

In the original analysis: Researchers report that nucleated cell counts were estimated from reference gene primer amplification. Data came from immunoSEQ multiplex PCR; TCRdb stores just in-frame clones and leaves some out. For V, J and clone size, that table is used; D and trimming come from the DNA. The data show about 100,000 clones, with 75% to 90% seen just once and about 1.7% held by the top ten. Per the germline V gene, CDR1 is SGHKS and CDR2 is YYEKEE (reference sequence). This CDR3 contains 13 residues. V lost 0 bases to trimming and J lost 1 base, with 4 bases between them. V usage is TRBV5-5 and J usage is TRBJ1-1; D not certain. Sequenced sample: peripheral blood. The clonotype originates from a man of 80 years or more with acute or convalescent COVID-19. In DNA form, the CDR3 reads TGTGCCAGCAGCTTGGGAGGGAACACTGAAGCTTTCTTT. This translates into CASSLGGNTEAFF.